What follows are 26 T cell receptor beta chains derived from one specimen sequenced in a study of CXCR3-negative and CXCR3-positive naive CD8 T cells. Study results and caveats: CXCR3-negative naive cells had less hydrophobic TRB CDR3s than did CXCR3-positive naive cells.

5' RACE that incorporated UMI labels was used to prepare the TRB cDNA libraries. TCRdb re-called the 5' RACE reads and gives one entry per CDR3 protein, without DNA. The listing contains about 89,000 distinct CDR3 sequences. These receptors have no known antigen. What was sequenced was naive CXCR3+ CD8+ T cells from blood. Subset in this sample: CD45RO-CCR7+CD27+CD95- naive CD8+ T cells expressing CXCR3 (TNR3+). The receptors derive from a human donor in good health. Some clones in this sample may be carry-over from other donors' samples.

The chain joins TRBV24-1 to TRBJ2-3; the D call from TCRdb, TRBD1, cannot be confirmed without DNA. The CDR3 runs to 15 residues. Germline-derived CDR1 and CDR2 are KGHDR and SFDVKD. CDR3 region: CATSDGGGIIDTQYF.

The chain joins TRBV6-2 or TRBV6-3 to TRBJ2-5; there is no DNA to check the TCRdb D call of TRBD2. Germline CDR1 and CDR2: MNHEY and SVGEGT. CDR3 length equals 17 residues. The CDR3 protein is CASSYEVASGGEETQYF.

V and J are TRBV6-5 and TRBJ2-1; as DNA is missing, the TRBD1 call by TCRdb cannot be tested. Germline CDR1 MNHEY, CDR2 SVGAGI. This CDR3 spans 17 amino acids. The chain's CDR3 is CASSYPGPTGPYNEQFF.

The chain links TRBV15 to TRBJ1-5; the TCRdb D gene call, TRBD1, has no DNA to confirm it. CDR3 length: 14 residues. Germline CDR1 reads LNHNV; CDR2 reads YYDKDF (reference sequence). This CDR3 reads CATSGSGVNQPQHF.

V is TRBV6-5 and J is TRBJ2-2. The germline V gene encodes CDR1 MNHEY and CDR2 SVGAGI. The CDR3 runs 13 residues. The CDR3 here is CASKPTDTGELFF.

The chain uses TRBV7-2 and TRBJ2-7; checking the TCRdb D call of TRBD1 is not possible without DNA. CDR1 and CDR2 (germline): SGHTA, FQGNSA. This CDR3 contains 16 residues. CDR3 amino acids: CASSLGGTGSFYEQYF. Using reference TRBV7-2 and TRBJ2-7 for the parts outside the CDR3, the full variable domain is GAGVSQSPSNKVTEKGKDVELRCDPISGHTALYWYRQSLGQGLEFLIYFQGNSAPDKSGLPSDRFSAERTGGSVSTLTIQRTQQEDSAVYLCASSLGGTGSFYEQYFGPGTRLTVT.

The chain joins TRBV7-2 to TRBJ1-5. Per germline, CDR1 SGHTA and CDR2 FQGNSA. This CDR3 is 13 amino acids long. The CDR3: CASSLSRNQPQHF.

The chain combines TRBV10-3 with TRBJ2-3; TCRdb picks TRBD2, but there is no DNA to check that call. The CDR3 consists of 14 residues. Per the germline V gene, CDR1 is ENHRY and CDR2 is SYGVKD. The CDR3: CATRVLEQPDTQYF.

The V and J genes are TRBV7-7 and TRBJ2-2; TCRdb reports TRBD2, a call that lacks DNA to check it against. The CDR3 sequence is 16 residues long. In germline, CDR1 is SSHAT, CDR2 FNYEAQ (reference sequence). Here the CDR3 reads CASSPAWRGDTGELFF.

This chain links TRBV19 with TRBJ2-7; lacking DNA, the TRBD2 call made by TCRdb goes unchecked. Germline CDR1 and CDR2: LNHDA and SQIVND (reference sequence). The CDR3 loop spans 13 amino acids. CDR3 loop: CASGAGPHYEQYF.

The CDR3 region is CASSPWGQPQHF. V and J are TRBV27 and TRBJ1-5; TCRdb proposes TRBD1, but this gene call is untestable without DNA. Germline V lookup: CDR1 MNHEY, CDR2 SMNVEV (reference sequence). The CDR3 sequence is 12 residues long.

CDR3 amino acids: CASSQLGGGNEQFF. The chain combines TRBV4-1 with TRBJ2-1; lacking DNA, the TRBD2 call made by TCRdb goes unchecked. This CDR3 contains 14 residues. The germline CDR1 and CDR2 sequences are MGHRA and YSYEKL.

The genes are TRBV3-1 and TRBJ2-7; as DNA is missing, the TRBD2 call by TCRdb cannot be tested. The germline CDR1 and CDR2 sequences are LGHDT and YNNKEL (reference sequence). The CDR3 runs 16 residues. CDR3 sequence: CASSPRQVPISYGQYF.

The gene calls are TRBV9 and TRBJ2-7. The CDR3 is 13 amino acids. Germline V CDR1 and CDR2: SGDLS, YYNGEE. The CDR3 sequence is CASSVLASYEQYF.

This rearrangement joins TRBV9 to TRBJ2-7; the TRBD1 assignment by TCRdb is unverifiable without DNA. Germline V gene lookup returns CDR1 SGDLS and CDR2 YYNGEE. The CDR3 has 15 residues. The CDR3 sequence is CASSHRQGGMYEQYF. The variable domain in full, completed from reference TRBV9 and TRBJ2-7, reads DSGVTQTPKHLITATGQRVTLRCSPRSGDLSVYWYQQSLDQGLQFLIQYYNGEERAKGNILERFSAQQFPDLHSELNLSSLELGDSALYFCASSHRQGGMYEQYFGPGTRLTVT.

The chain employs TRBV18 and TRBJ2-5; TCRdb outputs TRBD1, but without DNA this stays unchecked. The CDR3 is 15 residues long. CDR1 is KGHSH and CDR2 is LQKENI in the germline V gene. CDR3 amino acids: CASSPSRDRGETQYF.

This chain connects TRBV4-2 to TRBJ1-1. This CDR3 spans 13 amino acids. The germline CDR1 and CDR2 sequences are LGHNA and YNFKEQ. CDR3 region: CASKEGSNTEAFF.

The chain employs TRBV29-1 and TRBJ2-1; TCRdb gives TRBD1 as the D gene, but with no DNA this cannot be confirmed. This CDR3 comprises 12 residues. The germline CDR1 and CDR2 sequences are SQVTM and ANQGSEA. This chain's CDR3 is CSARGARGEQFF.

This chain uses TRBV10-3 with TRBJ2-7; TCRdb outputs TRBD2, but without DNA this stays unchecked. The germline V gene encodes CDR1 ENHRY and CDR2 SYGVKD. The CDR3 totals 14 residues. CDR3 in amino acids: CAISDVAGNYEQYF.

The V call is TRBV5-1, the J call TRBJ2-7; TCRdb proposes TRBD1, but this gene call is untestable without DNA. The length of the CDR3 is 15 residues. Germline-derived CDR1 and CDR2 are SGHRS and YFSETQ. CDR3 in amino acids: CASSLGTGGSEEQYF. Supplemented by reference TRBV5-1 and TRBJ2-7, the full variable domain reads KAGVTQTPRYLIKTRGQQVTLSCSPISGHRSVSWYQQTPGQGLQFLFEYFSETQRNKGNFPGRFSGRQFSNSRSEMNVSTLELGDSALYLCASSLGTGGSEEQYFGPGTRLTVT.

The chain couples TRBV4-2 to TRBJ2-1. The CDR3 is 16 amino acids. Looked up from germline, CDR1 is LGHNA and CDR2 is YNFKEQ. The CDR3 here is CASSLRGTVDNNEQFF.

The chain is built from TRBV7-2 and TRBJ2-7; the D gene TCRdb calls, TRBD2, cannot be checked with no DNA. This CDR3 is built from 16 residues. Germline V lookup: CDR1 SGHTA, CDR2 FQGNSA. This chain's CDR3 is CASSPGLAGGLNEQYF.

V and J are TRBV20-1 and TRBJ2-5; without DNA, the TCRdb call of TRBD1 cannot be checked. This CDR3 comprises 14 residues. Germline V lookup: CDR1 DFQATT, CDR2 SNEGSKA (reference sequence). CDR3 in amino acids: CSAPGQQDQETQYF.

The CDR3 sequence is CASSFRGPLSYEQYF. This chain links TRBV28 with TRBJ2-7; TCRdb indicates TRBD1, and absent DNA this call remains unverified. CDR3 length equals 15 residues. Germline V gives CDR1 MDHEN, CDR2 SYDVKM.

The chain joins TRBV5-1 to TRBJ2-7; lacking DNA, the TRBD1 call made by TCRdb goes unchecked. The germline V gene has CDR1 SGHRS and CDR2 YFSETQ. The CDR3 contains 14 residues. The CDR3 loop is CASAPSVDSYEQYF.

The CDR3 region is CASSTLAASTDTQYF. The chain recombines TRBV7-2 with TRBJ2-3. The CDR3 is 15 amino acids. The germline CDR1 and CDR2 sequences are SGHTA and FQGNSA.